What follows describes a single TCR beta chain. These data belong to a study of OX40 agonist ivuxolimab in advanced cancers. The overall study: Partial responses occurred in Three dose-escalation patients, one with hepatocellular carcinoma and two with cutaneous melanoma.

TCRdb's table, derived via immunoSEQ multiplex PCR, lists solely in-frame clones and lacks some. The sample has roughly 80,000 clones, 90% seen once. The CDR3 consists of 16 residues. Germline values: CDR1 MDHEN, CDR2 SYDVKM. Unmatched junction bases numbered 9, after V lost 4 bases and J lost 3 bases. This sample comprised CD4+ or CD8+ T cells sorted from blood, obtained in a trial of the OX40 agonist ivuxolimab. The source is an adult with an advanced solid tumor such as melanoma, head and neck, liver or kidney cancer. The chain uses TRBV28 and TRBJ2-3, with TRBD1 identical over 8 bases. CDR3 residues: CASSSPGQGSTDTQYF. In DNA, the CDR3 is TGTGCCAGCAGTTCTCCTGGACAGGGCTCAACAGATACGCAGTATTTT.